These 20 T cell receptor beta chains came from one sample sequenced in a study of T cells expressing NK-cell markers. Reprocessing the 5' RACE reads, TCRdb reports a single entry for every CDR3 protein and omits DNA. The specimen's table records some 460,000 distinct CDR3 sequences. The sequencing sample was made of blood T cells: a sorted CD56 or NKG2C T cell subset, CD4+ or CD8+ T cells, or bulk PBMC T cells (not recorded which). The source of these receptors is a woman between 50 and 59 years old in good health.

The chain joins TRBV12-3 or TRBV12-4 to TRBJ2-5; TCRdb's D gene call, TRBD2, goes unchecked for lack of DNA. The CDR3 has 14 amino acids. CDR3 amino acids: CASSFSAGGETQYF.

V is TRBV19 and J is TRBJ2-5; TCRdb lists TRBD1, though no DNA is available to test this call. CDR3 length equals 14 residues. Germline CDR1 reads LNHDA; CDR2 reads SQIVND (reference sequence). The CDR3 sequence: CASSLGHGGETQYF.

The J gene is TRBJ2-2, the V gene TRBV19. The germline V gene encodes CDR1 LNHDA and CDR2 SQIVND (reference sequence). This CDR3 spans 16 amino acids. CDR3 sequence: CASSIIRQMNTGELFF.

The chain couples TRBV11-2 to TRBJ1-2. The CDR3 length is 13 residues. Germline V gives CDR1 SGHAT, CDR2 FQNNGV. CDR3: CASSFDKNYGYTF.

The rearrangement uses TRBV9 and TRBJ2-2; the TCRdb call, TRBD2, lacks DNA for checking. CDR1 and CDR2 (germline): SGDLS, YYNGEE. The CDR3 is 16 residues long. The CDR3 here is CASSTRLAGGSGELFF.

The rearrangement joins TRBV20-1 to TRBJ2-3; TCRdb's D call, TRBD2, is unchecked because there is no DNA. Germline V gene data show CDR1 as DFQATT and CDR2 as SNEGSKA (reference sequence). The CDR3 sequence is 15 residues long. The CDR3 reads CSAGLAGGQTDTQYF.

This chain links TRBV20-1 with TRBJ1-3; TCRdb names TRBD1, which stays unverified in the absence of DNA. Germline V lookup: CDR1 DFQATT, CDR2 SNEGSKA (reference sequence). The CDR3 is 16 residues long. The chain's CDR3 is CSARDLGQGQGNTIYF.

CDR3 sequence: CASSLGLRQNTGELFF. The chain employs TRBV7-8 and TRBJ2-2. CDR3 length: 16 residues. Germline V gene sequence: CDR1 SGHVS, CDR2 FQNEAQ.

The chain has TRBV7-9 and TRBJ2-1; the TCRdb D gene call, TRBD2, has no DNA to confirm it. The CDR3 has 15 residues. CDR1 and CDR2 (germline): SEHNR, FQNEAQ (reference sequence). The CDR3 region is CASSPDYAPDNEQFF.

CDR3 region: CASSPTTGELFF. The genes are TRBV13 and TRBJ2-2. The CDR3 loop spans 12 amino acids. In germline, CDR1 is PRHDT, CDR2 FYEKMQ (reference sequence).

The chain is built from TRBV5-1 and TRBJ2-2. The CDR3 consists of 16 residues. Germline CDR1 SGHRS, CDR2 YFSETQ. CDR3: CASSSRDLPNTGELFF. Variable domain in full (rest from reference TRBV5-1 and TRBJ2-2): KAGVTQTPRYLIKTRGQQVTLSCSPISGHRSVSWYQQTPGQGLQFLFEYFSETQRNKGNFPGRFSGRQFSNSRSEMNVSTLELGDSALYLCASSSRDLPNTGELFFGEGSRLTVL.

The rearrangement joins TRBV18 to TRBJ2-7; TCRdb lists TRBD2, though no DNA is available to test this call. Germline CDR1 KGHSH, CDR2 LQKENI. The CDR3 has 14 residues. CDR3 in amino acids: CASSPVAGVFEQYF.

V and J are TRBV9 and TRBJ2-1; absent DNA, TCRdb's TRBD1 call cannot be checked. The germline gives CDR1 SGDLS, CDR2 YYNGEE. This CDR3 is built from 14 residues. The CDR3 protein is CASSVQGGLDEQFF.

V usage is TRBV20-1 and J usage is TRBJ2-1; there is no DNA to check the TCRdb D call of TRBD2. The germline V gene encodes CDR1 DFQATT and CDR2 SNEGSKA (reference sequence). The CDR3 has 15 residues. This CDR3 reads CSARMLAGGPVEQFF.

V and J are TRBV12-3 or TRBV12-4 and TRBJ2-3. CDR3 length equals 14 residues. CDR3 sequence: CASRTQVGTDTQYF.

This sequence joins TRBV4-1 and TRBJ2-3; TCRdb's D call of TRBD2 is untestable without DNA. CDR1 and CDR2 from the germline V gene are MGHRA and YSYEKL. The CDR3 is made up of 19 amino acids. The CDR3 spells CASSQLPGLTGGSGDTQYF.

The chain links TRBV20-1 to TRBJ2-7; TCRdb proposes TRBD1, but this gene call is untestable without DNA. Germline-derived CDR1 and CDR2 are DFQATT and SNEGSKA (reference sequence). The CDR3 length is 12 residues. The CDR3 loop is CSAIFGGDEQYF.

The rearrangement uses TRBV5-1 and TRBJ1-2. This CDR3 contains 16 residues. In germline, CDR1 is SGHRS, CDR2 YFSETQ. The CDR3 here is CASSSASGNTNYGYTF. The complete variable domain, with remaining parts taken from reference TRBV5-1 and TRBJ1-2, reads KAGVTQTPRYLIKTRGQQVTLSCSPISGHRSVSWYQQTPGQGLQFLFEYFSETQRNKGNFPGRFSGRQFSNSRSEMNVSTLELGDSALYLCASSSASGNTNYGYTFGSGTRLTVV.

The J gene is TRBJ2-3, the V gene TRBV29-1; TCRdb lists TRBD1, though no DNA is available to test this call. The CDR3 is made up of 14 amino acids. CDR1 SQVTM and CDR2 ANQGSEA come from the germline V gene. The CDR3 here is CSVGIPGPTDTQYF.

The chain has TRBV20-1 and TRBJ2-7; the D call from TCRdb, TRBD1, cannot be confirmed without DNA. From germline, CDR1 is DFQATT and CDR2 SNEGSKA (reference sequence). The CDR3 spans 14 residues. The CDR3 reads CSAFKGPGSYEQYF.